This entry lists 22 T cell receptor beta chains sequenced from one sample in a study of cytomegalovirus exposure and HLA in healthy donors. PCR was performed using 60 Vbeta and 13 Jbeta primers. Sequencing used immunoSEQ multiplex PCR; TCRdb keeps in-frame clones, though not all of them. The sample yields over 70,000 clones, over 55% seen once. Sequencing used PBMCs. The source of these receptors is a woman aged 50 to 65 in good health and CMV-seropositive.

The chain uses TRBV4-3 and TRBJ2-7; 7 nucleotides match TRBD2. The CDR3 length is 15 residues. Germline loops: CDR1 LGHNA, CDR2 YSLEER. The V segment lost 3 bases and the J segment 2 bases; nucleotides outside the gene matches: 7. This CDR3 reads CASSHRLAGTYEQYF. The CDR3 DNA reads as TGCGCCAGCAGCCACCGATTAGCGGGCACCTACGAGCAGTACTTC.

A remark on this clone: The same CDR3 can be traced to other DNA sequences in this sample. The V call is TRBV5-1, the J call TRBJ2-3, with 7 bases aligning to TRBD1. The CDR3 sequence is 14 residues long. The V segment lost 0 bases and the J segment 4 bases; nucleotides outside the gene matches: 2. Per the germline V gene, CDR1 is SGHRS and CDR2 is YFSETQ. CDR3: CASSLGQGPDTQYF. The CDR3 nucleotides are TGCGCCAGCAGCTTGGGACAGGGACCAGATACGCAGTATTTT.

The chain uses TRBV7-6 and TRBJ1-4; D is unclear. V shed 6 bases and J shed 4 bases, with 15 bases lying between them. Germline CDR1 is SGHVS and CDR2 is FNYEAQ. CDR3 length: 15 amino acids. DNA of the CDR3: TGTGCCAGCAGTCCAAGTCTAAGTGGTAATGAAAAACTGTTTTTT. Translation: CASSPSLSGNEKLFF. Full variable domain (remainder filled in from reference TRBV7-6 and TRBJ1-4): GAGVSQSPRYKVTKRGQDVALRCDPISGHVSLYWYRQALGQGPEFLTYFNYEAQQDKSGLPNDRFSAERPEGSISTLTIQRTEQRDSAMYRCASSPSLSGNEKLFFGSGTQLSVL.

The chain recombines TRBV5-1 with TRBJ2-1, with D possibly matching TRBD2 (5 bases). Trimming removed 4 bases at V and 0 bases at J, with 17 bases between. In germline, CDR1 is SGHRS, CDR2 YFSETQ. This CDR3 spans 17 amino acids. The chain's CDR3 is CASSPRGRFSSYNEQFF. For the CDR3, the DNA is TGCGCCAGCAGCCCCCGAGGGAGATTTAGCTCCTACAATGAGCAGTTCTTC.

The V and J genes are TRBV7-2 and TRBJ2-7, with D perhaps matching TRBD2 (5 bases). Germline V gene data show CDR1 as SGHTA and CDR2 as FQGNSA. This CDR3 has 14 residues. V was clipped by 5 bases and J by 5 bases, with 16 bases between them. The CDR3 sequence: CASSPRRVRHEQYF. The DNA of the CDR3 is TGTGCCAGCAGCCCCCGGCGGGTCCGGCACGAGCAGTACTTC.

This sequence joins TRBV7-2 and TRBJ1-3; 8 nucleotides line up with TRBD1. The CDR3 is 12 residues long. The V gene's germline CDR1 is SGHTA and CDR2 FQGNSA. The trim removed 4 bases at V and 9 bases at J, leaving 2 bases unmatched. CDR3 region: CASSSQGATIYF. The CDR3, as DNA: TGTGCCAGCAGCTCCCAGGGGGCCACCATATATTTT.

The V and J genes are TRBV9 and TRBJ2-7, with D tentatively TRBD2 (6 bases). This CDR3 spans 14 amino acids. In germline, CDR1 is SGDLS, CDR2 YYNGEE. Between the trimmed V and J ends, which lost 3 bases and 0 bases, there was a span of 10 bases. This chain's CDR3 is CASSAGDSSYEQYF. CDR3 nucleotides: TGTGCCAGCAGCGCTGGGGACTCCTCCTACGAGCAGTACTTC.

This clone was seen a handful of times. This rearrangement joins TRBV7-9 to TRBJ1-1, with TRBD1 matching 8 bases. The V segment lost 3 bases and the J segment 3 bases; nucleotides outside the gene matches: 0. From germline, CDR1 is SEHNR and CDR2 FQNEAQ (reference sequence). CDR3 length: 13 amino acids. Here the CDR3 reads CASSLDRDTEAFF. CDR3 DNA: TGTGCCAGCAGCTTGGACAGGGACACTGAAGCTTTCTTT.

The rearrangement links TRBV28 to TRBJ1-3; D possibly corresponds to TRBD1 (5 bases). Germline CDR1 MDHEN, CDR2 SYDVKM. This CDR3 spans 16 amino acids. V lost 5 bases and J 2 bases, leaving 16 bases between the germline ends. CDR3: CASSPRRGVAGNTIYF. The CDR3 nucleotides read TGTGCCAGCAGTCCCCGACGGGGGGTCGCTGGAAACACCATATATTTT.

The chain carries TRBV4-3 and TRBJ2-6; no firm D call. The CDR3 has 18 amino acids. Germline V lookup: CDR1 LGHNA, CDR2 YSLEER. Trimming pared 0 bases from V and 0 bases from J, leaving 12 bases between. CDR3 in amino acids: CASSQDLAATSGANVLTF. The CDR3 nucleotides read TGCGCCAGCAGCCAAGATTTGGCGGCCACCTCTGGGGCCAACGTCCTGACTTTC.

This clone was recorded a few times. The V call is TRBV28, the J call TRBJ1-1; 7 bases map to TRBD1. The CDR3 runs 14 residues. Germline lookup yields CDR1 MDHEN and CDR2 SYDVKM. Trimming at V came to 6 bases and at J to 2 bases, leaving 6 bases not matched to a gene. In nucleotides, the CDR3 is TGTGCCAGCAGGGAGACAGGGTCTAACACTGAAGCTTTCTTT. Its translation is CASRETGSNTEAFF.

This clone showed up just once. The J gene is TRBJ1-1, the V gene TRBV29-1; 10 bases are shared with TRBD1. The CDR3 covers 14 residues. The germline V gene has CDR1 SQVTM and CDR2 ANQGSEA. Trimming at V came to 7 bases and at J to 4 bases, leaving 9 bases not matched to a gene. The CDR3 region is CSGETDRGGTEAFF. The CDR3 DNA reads TGCAGCGGCGAAACGGACAGGGGGGGCACTGAAGCTTTCTTT.

This chain connects TRBV6-1 to TRBJ2-3, with 9 bases lining up with TRBD2. Germline assignment: CDR1 MNHNS and CDR2 SASEGT. CDR3 length: 15 residues. The V segment lost 4 bases and the J segment 4 bases; nucleotides outside the gene matches: 6. The CDR3 sequence: CASSAMRGGADTQYF. In DNA form, the CDR3 reads TGTGCCAGCAGTGCTATGCGGGGGGGGGCAGATACGCAGTATTTT.

The chain employs TRBV5-1 and TRBJ2-4, with 8 bases fitting TRBD1. Looked up from germline, CDR1 is SGHRS and CDR2 is YFSETQ. There are 15 residues in the CDR3. J was trimmed by 7 bases and V by 2 bases; bases with no gene match: 8. The CDR3 reads CASSLTGGGGNIQYF. CDR3 nucleotides: TGCGCCAGCAGCTTAACAGGGGGTGGCGGGAACATTCAGTACTTC.

This clone was found a few times. The chain employs TRBV11-2 and TRBJ2-7; possibly TRBD2 for D (6 bases). From germline, CDR1 is SGHAT and CDR2 FQNNGV. This CDR3 comprises 12 residues. The germline V and J ends were trimmed by 5 bases and 5 bases, with 10 bases remaining between them. CDR3 amino acids: CASSTTGDEQYF. For the CDR3, the DNA is TGTGCCAGCAGCACCACGGGGGACGAGCAGTACTTC.

The V call is TRBV7-8, the J call TRBJ1-5; D is undetermined. The V gene's germline CDR1 is SGHVS and CDR2 FQNEAQ. CDR3 size: 15 residues. V gave up 1 base and J gave up 3 bases, with 10 bases separating them. The CDR3 reads CASSLEAGSNQPQHF. DNA of the CDR3: TGTGCCAGCAGCTTAGAAGCAGGCTCCAATCAGCCCCAGCATTTT.

V and J are TRBV29-1 and TRBJ2-5; D possibly corresponds to TRBD1 (8 bases). The CDR3 is made up of 14 amino acids. CDR1 is SQVTM and CDR2 is ANQGSEA in the germline V gene. The V gene lost 7 bases and the J gene lost 3 bases, with 18 bases spanning the gap. In nucleotides, the CDR3 is TGCAGCGCCGCCGGACAGGGAGGGGAAGAGACCCAGTACTTC. Amino acids: CSAAGQGGEETQYF.

The CDR3 here is CASSYGGVGETQYF. The CDR3 DNA follows: TGTGCCAGCAGCTACGGGGGGGTAGGGGAGACCCAGTACTTC. V gene TRBV11-3 combines with J gene TRBJ2-5, with 8 bases matching TRBD2. The CDR3 has 14 amino acids. Losses at the gene ends were 4 bases for V and 5 bases for J; bases not matched to a gene: 6. Per germline, CDR1 SGHNT and CDR2 YENEEA. The variable domain in full, with the rest retrieved from reference TRBV11-3 and TRBJ2-5, is EAGVVQSPRYKIIEKKQPVAFWCNPISGHNTLYWYLQNLGQGPELLIRYENEEAVDDSQLPKDRFSAERLKGVDSTLKIQPAELGDSAVYLCASSYGGVGETQYFGPGTRLLVL.

This chain uses TRBV13 with TRBJ1-1, with D tentatively TRBD1 (6 bases). The germline V gene has CDR1 PRHDT and CDR2 FYEKMQ (reference sequence). The CDR3 loop spans 12 amino acids. Deletions cut 5 bases from V and 4 bases from J, with 8 bases between. In DNA form, the CDR3 reads TGTGCCAGCAGCCCAGGGGTCACTGAAGCTTTCTTT. Protein sequence: CASSPGVTEAFF.

The J gene is TRBJ2-7, the V gene TRBV2, with 9 bases matching TRBD2. V was pared by 4 bases and J by 7 bases, with 8 bases of the junction left unmatched. The CDR3 extends over 14 amino acids. In germline, CDR1 is SNHLY, CDR2 FYNNEI. Here the CDR3 reads CASSGTSDQGEQYF. The CDR3 bases are TGTGCCAGCAGTGGGACTAGCGACCAGGGAGAGCAGTACTTC.

This clone was observed a few times. This rearrangement joins TRBV27 to TRBJ2-5; the match to TRBD1 covers 7 bases. The trim removed 5 bases at V and 5 bases at J, leaving 11 bases unmatched. The V gene's germline CDR1 is MNHEY and CDR2 SMNVEV (reference sequence). The length of the CDR3 is 15 residues. CDR3 sequence reads: CASSPQQGYAETQYF. For the CDR3, the DNA is TGTGCCAGCAGTCCTCAACAGGGGTACGCGGAGACCCAGTACTTC.

This chain uses TRBV6-1 with TRBJ1-4, with D possibly matching TRBD1 (6 bases). The CDR3 runs to 15 residues. The germline CDR1 and CDR2 sequences are MNHNS and SASEGT. Trimming took off 6 bases at V and 0 bases at J, with 11 bases between the two ends. The CDR3: CASRERQATNEKLFF. CDR3 coding DNA: TGTGCCAGCAGAGAAAGACAGGCAACTAATGAAAAACTGTTTTTT.